The rows below give T cell receptor beta chains drawn from one sample of a study of blood T cells in healthy people across ages. TCRdb independently ran MiXCR on the 5' RACE reads; one entry per CDR3 protein. Altogether 760,000 or so distinct CDR3 sequences are present, 20% to 30% being singletons, with the ten largest covering 9.4%. This same sample was also taken into another study, of T cells of mothers and their children.

Sequencing input: blood. The receptors stem from a boy younger than 18 in good health. CDR3s include the opening cysteine and the closing phenylalanine or tryptophan. A D gene is named only where the DNA matches it firmly. Not all rows give a size; the values are once, few, many and, for expanded clones, a class.

>TRBV24-1|.|.|TRBJ2-7
TGTGCCACCCCCGGACCCTTGATTAATGGGCAGTACTTC
CATPGPLINGQYF
>TRBV20-1|.|TRBD2|TRBJ2-7
TGCAGTGCTAGAGATCTGGGTGTGACTAGCGGGCTTTTCGACGAGCAGTACTTC
CSARDLGVTSGLFDEQYF
>TRBV20-1|.|.|TRBJ2-5
TGCAGAGCAACGAGGACGGCTCAAGAGACCCAGTACTTC
CRATRTAQETQYF
>TRBV11-2|few|.|TRBJ2-5
TGTGCCAGCAGCTTGTCCGTCGGGGGGCCGATGAAACAACAAGAGACCCAGTACTTC
CASSLSVGGPMKQQETQYF
>TRBV12-3/TRBV12-4|.|.|TRBJ2-1
TGTGCCAGCTCTCGGGGTAAGGGTTACAATGAGCAGTTCTTC
CASSRGKGYNEQFF
>TRBV5-1|.|.|TRBJ2-1
TGCGCCAGCAGCTTGGAGGGACTGTCCTCCCCACTGAGCTCCTACAATGAGCAGTTCTTC
CASSLEGLSSPLSSYNEQFF
>TRBV28|few|.|TRBJ2-1
TGTGCCAGCAGTTTATTGCGACAGTACAATGAGCAGTTCTTC
CASSLLRQYNEQFF
>TRBV5-1|few|.|TRBJ2-5
TGCGCCATCGGGGACAGCGGGGCACCACTGGAGACCCAGTACTTC
CAIGDSGAPLETQYF
>TRBV4-1|.|.|TRBJ1-1
TGCGCCAGCAGCCAAGCTATTTCTACCAGCAGCACTGAAGCTTTCTTT
CASSQAISTSSTEAFF
>TRBV20-1|few|.|TRBJ2-4
TGCAGTGCTAGAGATCTCCAGGGCCAGGGAAACATTCAGTACTTC
CSARDLQGQGNIQYF
>TRBV7-9|.|.|TRBJ2-3
TGTGCCAGCAGCTTAGATTGGGCAGATACGCAGTATTTT
CASSLDWADTQYF
>TRBV18|.|.|TRBJ1-5
TGTGCCAGCTCACCAGCGAGGGGAGCTGGTGTTCCCCAGCATTTT
CASSPARGAGVPQHF
>TRBV4-1|.|.|TRBJ2-2
TGCGCCAGCAGCCAACCGAAGGGGACCGGGGAGCTGTTTTTT
CASSQPKGTGELFF
>TRBV7-8|.|.|TRBJ2-7
TGTGCCAGCAGCCCCCGCCGACAGAGCTCCTACGAGCAGTACTTC
CASSPRRQSSYEQYF
>TRBV4-1|.|TRBD1|TRBJ2-3
TGCGCCAGCAGCCATCCCACATGGCAACAGGGGGCGGCTAGCTTCGAGGCAGATACGCAGTATTTT
CASSHPTWQQGAASFEADTQYF
>TRBV10-3|few|.|TRBJ2-5
TGTGCCATCAAAGACATCAGGGCGGGGGAGACCCAGTACTTC
CAIKDIRAGETQYF
>TRBV4-2|.|.|TRBJ2-7
TGTGCCAGCAGCCAAGACGGCCGGATCTCCTACGAGCAGTACTTC
CASSQDGRISYEQYF
>TRBV5-1|few|TRBD2|TRBJ2-3
TGCGCCAGCAGCTTGGAACTAGCGGGGGGGCCGGGTACGCAGTATTTT
CASSLELAGGPGTQYF